What follows is one T cell receptor beta chain and its context. Germline CDR1 and CDR2: SGHNT and YYREEE (reference sequence). This CDR3 has 14 amino acids. Trimming took 4 bases from V and 4 from J; bases not matched to a gene: 4. The record originates from a study of blood T cell repertoires in COVID-19. Study as a whole: Acute and convalescent COVID-19 samples came from the United States, Italy and Spain.

Authors' data handling: Amplification from reference gene primers served as the basis for estimated nucleated cell counts. Produced via immunoSEQ multiplex PCR; TCRdb's table is partial and in-frame only. The D gene and trimming were derived from the DNA, and the V and J assignments and clone size from that table. The sample has about 110,000 clones; around 85% are singletons. Sequenced sample: peripheral blood. This chain links TRBV5-4 with TRBJ2-5, with 10 bases lining up with TRBD2. This TCR came from a man aged 45-60 years with acute or convalescent COVID-19. The CDR3 DNA sequence: TGTGCCAGCAGCACAGCTAGCGGGGGAGAGACCCAGTACTTC. It translates to CASSTASGGETQYF.